The clone carrying this T cell receptor beta chain was picked up one time. Its antigen remains unidentified. The source of the sample is a study of OX40 agonist ivuxolimab in advanced cancers. For the study at large: The dose of intravenous ivuxolimab that patients received every 2 weeks ranged from 0.01 to 10 mg/kg. Participants averaged around 60 years of age (range roughly 23 to 90) and were around 85% male.

Trimming pared 3 bases from V and 4 bases from J, leaving 3 bases between. In germline, CDR1 is ENHRY, CDR2 SYGVKD. The length of the CDR3 is 11 residues. The protocol was immunoSEQ multiplex PCR, while the TCRdb copy is restricted to in-frame clones and leaves out a portion. This table has 20,000 to 30,000 clones, 83% appearing once. Broader study findings: No determination was made of the antigen specificity of the expanded peripheral T cells. Patients who responded partially at 0.1-3.0 mg/kg showed clonal expansion ranking among the lowest.

The chain has TRBV10-3 and TRBJ1-1; no definite D call. This receptor was taken from an adult with an advanced solid tumor such as melanoma, head and neck, liver or kidney cancer. Specimen: CD4+ or CD8+ T cells sorted from blood, collected in a trial of the OX40 agonist ivuxolimab. CDR3 sequence: CAISEGTEAFF. The CDR3, as DNA: TGTGCCATCAGTGAAGGCACTGAAGCTTTCTTT.